Below, 15 T cell receptor beta chains from the same sample are listed, as sequenced in a study of T cells in Graves' hyperthyroidism and ophthalmopathy. RNA transcripts gave rise to amplified TCR beta CDR3 regions. The TCR CDR3 first-round RT-PCR relied on the HTBI primer set. In TCRdb, the multiplex PCR reads were re-called with MiXCR into one record per CDR3 protein. The sample has about 480,000 distinct CDR3 sequences, under 25% seen once. Specimen: blood. Receptors originate from a woman in her 70s with Graves' ophthalmopathy.

The chain has TRBV5-1 and TRBJ2-1, with D possibly being TRBD2 (6 bases). The ends were cut back, 0 bases at V and 3 bases at J, with 13 bases in the middle. CDR1 is SGHRS and CDR2 is YFSETQ in the germline V gene. The CDR3 sequence is 16 residues long. CDR3 sequence (DNA): TGCGCCAGCAGCTTGGTACCGGGACTTCACTACAATGAGCAGTTCTTC. Amino acid sequence: CASSLVPGLHYNEQFF.

This clonotype appeared many times. The V call is TRBV12-3 or TRBV12-4, the J call TRBJ1-2, with D uncertain. V was cut by 3 bases and J by 5 bases, with 10 bases left in between. The CDR3 length is 13 residues. The CDR3 coding sequence is TGTGCCAGCAGTTTTGCTAGACGATATGGCTACACCTTC. Translated, it gives CASSFARRYGYTF.

The chain carries TRBV4-2 and TRBJ1-1; TRBD1 might be the D (6 bases). Germline assignment: CDR1 LGHNA and CDR2 YNFKEQ. Trimming pared 0 bases from V and 5 bases from J, leaving 16 bases between. The CDR3 is made up of 16 amino acids. The CDR3 region has the DNA TGTGCCAGCAGCCAAGAGTGGGCAGGGGTAGGAACTGAAGCTTTCTTT. Translated, it gives CASSQEWAGVGTEAFF.

The rearrangement uses TRBV20-1 and TRBJ1-2; 11 bases fit TRBD1. V trimming: 5 bases; J trimming: 5 bases; junction bases outside the gene matches: 4. The V gene's germline CDR1 is DFQATT and CDR2 SNEGSKA (reference sequence). The CDR3 contains 13 residues. This chain's CDR3 is CSAGTGGDYGYTF. CDR3 DNA: TGCAGTGCTGGGACAGGGGGAGATTATGGCTACACCTTC.

CDR3 DNA sequence: TGCAGCGTTAAGGATGCCGCGACCGGGGAGCTGTTTTTT. As protein: CSVKDAATGELFF. The chain uses TRBV29-1 and TRBJ2-2, with D unresolved. Germline CDR1 and CDR2: SQVTM and ANQGSEA. CDR3 length equals 13 residues. Deletions cut 5 bases from V and 5 bases from J, with 12 bases between.

This clonotype has a count of ten or more. CDR3 protein: CASSLGPRSDYGYTF. CDR3 sequence (DNA): TGCGCCAGCAGCTTGGGCCCCCGCAGTGACTATGGCTACACCTTC. V is TRBV5-1 and J is TRBJ1-2; D is unresolved. The V gene's germline CDR1 is SGHRS and CDR2 YFSETQ. With 0 bases removed from V and 3 bases from J, the gap between germline ends came to 12 bases. The CDR3 extends over 15 amino acids.

This clonotype was detected ten times or more. The chain employs TRBV2 and TRBJ2-7, with a tentative D call TRBD2 (5 bases). CDR1 is SNHLY, CDR2 FYNNEI, per germline. The CDR3 is 12 amino acids. V was clipped by 7 bases and J by 3 bases, with 10 bases between them. The CDR3 protein is CASTGSRYEQYF. The DNA for the CDR3 is TGTGCCAGCACGGGGTCCCGCTACGAGCAGTACTTC.

The table lists this clonotype with many counts. V is TRBV2 and J is TRBJ2-1; D gene ambiguous. From germline, CDR1 is SNHLY and CDR2 FYNNEI. V dropped 5 bases and J dropped 7 bases, with 6 bases sitting between them. The CDR3 consists of 11 residues. Here the CDR3 DNA reads TGTGCCAGCAGTTACAAGAATGAGCAGTTCTTC. Encoded protein: CASSYKNEQFF.

In its sample, this clonotype was seen a few times. This chain links TRBV4-3 with TRBJ2-2; 8 bases align to TRBD1. The junction had 4 bases not matched to a gene; V was cut back by 0 bases and J by 7 bases. The CDR3 has 15 amino acids. Germline V gene sequence: CDR1 LGHNA, CDR2 YSLEER. CDR3: CASSQEQGGLGELFF. CDR3 DNA sequence: TGCGCCAGCAGCCAAGAACAGGGGGGACTCGGGGAGCTGTTTTTT.

This chain uses TRBV28 with TRBJ1-5, with D uncertain. Germline V gene data show CDR1 as MDHEN and CDR2 as SYDVKM. Deletions cut 6 bases from V and 5 bases from J, with 17 bases between. This CDR3 has 15 residues. CDR3 sequence (DNA): TGTGCCAGCAGAAGAGACACGGTTGCGCATCAGCCCCAGCATTTT. This translates into CASRRDTVAHQPQHF.

This clonotype was recorded many times. The genes are TRBV27 and TRBJ1-6; D gene ambiguous. Germline-derived CDR1 and CDR2 are MNHEY and SMNVEV (reference sequence). The CDR3 is 14 residues long. Trimming shortened V by 3 bases and J by 8 bases, and 11 bases separated the two germline ends. The CDR3 DNA reads TGTGCCAGCAGTTTTACCGCGGTTCATTCACCCCTCCACTTT. Translating gives CASSFTAVHSPLHF.

Notes on this clonotype: This may come from a read error, since a much larger clone is one base off. The chain couples TRBV2 to TRBJ1-6, with D possibly matching TRBD1 (5 bases). Germline CDR1 is SNHLY and CDR2 is FYNNEI. The CDR3 has 14 amino acids. CDR3 region: CAGRPGVSNSPLHF. CDR3 in DNA: TGTGCCGGCAGGCCGGGGGTATCTAATTCACCCCTCCACTTT.

The table lists this clonotype with many counts. The chain employs TRBV7-3 and TRBJ2-1; 7 bases line up with TRBD2. Germline assignment: CDR1 SGHTA and CDR2 FQGTGA. V was clipped by 3 bases and J by 8 bases; unmatched bases: 1. This CDR3 comprises 12 residues. The CDR3 spells CASSFGGDEQFF. The DNA for the CDR3 is TGTGCCAGCAGCTTTGGGGGGGATGAGCAGTTCTTC.

The gene calls are TRBV5-1 and TRBJ2-1, with D possibly TRBD1 on 5 matching bases. V was trimmed by 0 bases and J by 7 bases, leaving 11 bases between them. The CDR3 loop spans 14 amino acids. Looked up from germline, CDR1 is SGHRS and CDR2 is YFSETQ. CDR3 sequence reads: CASSLGPQGNEQFF. DNA for the CDR3: TGCGCCAGCAGCTTGGGTCCCCAGGGAAATGAGCAGTTCTTC.

This clonotype showed up many times. The rearrangement uses TRBV30 and TRBJ2-2; TRBD1 agrees at 9 bases. V lost 3 bases and J lost 5; bases outside the gene matches: 4. Germline CDR1 is GTSNPN and CDR2 is SVGIG (reference sequence). The CDR3 is 14 amino acids. This CDR3 is CAWRGTGRTGELFF. The CDR3 nucleotides read TGTGCCTGGAGGGGGACAGGGAGGACCGGGGAGCTGTTTTTT.